This TCR beta chain comes out of a study of T cell repertoires in cytomegalovirus infection. Study information: Public TCR beta signatures indicated both CMV infection and matching HLA type. Study results and limitations: CMV-specific TCR beta clonotypes restricted by HLA-C dominated the ex vivo response.

TCRdb itself ran the reads through MiXCR, one entry per CDR3 protein. Here the sample spans about 130,000 distinct CDR3 sequences, around 25% being singletons. CDR3 size: 13 residues. The V gene end was trimmed by 6 bases and the J gene end by 6 bases; junction bases not matched to a gene: 4. This clonotype was picked up many times. Its antigen is not identified. V gene TRBV12-3 or TRBV12-4 combines with J gene TRBJ1-3, with 8 positions matching TRBD1. The receptor's source is a human donor in good health (CMV status not recorded). Some clones in this sample may be carry-over from other donors' samples. Sequences were obtained from PBMCs, sequenced either directly or after in vitro stimulation (not recorded which). The CDR3 nucleotides read TGTGCCAGCAGGGCCCAGGGGGCAAACACCATATATTTT. This translates into CASRAQGANTIYF.